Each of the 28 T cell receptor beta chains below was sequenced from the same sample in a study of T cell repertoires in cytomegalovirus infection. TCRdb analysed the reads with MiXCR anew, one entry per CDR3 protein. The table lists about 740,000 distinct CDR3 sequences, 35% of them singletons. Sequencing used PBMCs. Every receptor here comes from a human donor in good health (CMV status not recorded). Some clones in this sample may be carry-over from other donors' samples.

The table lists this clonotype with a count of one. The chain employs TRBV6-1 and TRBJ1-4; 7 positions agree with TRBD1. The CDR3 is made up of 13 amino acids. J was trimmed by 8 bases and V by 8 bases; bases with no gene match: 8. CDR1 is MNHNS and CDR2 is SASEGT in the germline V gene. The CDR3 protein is CASFRGVREKLFF. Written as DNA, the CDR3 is TGTGCCAGCTTCAGGGGGGTAAGGGAAAAACTGTTTTTT.

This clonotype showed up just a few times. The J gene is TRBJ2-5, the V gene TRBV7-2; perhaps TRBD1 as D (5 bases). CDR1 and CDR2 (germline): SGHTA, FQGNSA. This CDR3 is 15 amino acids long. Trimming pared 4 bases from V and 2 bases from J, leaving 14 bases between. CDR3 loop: CASSSLGARQETQYF. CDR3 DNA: TGTGCCAGCAGCTCGTTAGGGGCTAGGCAAGAGACCCAGTACTTC.

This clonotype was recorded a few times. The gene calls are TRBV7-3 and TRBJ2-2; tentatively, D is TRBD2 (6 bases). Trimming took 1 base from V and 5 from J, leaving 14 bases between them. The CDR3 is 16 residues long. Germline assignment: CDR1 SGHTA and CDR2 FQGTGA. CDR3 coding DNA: TGTGCCAGCAGCTTAAGGCTCGGGACTCAAACCGGGGAGCTGTTTTTT. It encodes CASSLRLGTQTGELFF.

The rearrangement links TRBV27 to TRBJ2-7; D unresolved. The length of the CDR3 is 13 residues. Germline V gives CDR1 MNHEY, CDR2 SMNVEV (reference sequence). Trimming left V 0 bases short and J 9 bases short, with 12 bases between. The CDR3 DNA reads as TGTGCCAGCAGTTTATCTGCCCCCTCCCGGCAGTACTTC. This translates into CASSLSAPSRQYF.

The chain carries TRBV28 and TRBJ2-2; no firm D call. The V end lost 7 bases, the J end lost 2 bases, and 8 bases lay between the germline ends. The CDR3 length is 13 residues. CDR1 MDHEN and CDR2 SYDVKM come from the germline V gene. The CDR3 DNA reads TGTGCCAGCACGCAGGTTAACACCGGGGAGCTGTTTTTT. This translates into CASTQVNTGELFF. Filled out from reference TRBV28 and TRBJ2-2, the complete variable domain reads DVKVTQSSRYLVKRTGEKVFLECVQDMDHENMFWYRQDPGLGLRLIYFSYDVKMKEKGDIPEGYSVSREKKERFSLILESASTNQTSMYLCASTQVNTGELFFGEGSRLTVL.

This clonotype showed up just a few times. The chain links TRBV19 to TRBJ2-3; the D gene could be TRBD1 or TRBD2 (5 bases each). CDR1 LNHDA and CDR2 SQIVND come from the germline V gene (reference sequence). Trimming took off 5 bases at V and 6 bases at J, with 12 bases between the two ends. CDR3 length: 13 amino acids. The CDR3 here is CASSPARGDTQYF. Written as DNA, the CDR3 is TGTGCCAGTAGTCCCGCGAGGGGCGATACGCAGTATTTT.

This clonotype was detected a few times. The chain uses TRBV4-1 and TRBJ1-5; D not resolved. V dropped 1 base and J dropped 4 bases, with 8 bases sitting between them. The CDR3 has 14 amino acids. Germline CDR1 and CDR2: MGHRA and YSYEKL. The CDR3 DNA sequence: TGCGCCAGCAGCCAAGTCCAGGAAAATCAGCCCCAGCATTTT. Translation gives CASSQVQENQPQHF.

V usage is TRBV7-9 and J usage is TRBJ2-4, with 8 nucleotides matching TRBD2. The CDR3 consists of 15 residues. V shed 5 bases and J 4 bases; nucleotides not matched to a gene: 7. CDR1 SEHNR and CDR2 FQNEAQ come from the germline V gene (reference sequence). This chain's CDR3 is CASSLTGTSKNIQYF. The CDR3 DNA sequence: TGTGCCAGCAGCCTGACCGGGACTAGTAAAAACATTCAGTACTTC.

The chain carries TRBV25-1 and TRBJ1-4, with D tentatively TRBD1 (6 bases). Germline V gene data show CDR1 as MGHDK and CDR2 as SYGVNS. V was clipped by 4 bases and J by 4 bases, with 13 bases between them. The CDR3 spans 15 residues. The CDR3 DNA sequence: TGTGCCAGCAGTGCTCGGGGGGCTGGTAATGAAAAACTGTTTTTT. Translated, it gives CASSARGAGNEKLFF.

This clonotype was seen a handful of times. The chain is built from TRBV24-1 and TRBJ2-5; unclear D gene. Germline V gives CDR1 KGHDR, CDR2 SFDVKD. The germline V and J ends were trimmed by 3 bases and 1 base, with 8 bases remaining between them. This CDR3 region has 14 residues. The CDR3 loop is CATSDPGPQETQYF. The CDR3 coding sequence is TGTGCCACCAGTGATCCCGGGCCCCAAGAGACCCAGTACTTC.

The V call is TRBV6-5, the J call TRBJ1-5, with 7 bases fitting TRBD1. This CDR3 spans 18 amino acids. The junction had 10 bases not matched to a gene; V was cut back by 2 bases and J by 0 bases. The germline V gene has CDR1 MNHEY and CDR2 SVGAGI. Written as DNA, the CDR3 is TGTGCCAGCAGTTACAGGGGGCCGGACCTTTATAGCAATCAGCCCCAGCATTTT. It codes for CASSYRGPDLYSNQPQHF.

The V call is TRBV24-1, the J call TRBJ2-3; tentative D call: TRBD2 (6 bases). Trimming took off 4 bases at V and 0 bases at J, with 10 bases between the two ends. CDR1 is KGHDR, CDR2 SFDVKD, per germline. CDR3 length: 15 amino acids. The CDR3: CATSEELASTDTQYF. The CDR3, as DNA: TGTGCCACCAGTGAAGAGCTAGCGAGCACAGATACGCAGTATTTT.

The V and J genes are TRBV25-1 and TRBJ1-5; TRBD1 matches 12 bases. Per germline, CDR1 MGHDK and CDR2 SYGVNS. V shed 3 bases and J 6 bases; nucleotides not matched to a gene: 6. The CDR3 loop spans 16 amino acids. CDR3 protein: CASSDGGQGASQPQHF. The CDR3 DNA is TGTGCCAGCAGTGACGGGGGACAGGGGGCAAGTCAGCCCCAGCATTTT.

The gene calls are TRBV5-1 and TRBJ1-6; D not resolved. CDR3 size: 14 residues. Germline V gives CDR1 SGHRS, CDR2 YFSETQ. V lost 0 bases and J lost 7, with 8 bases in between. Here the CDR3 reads CASSLDITNSPLHF. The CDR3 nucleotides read TGCGCCAGCAGCTTGGACATAACCAATTCACCCCTCCACTTT.

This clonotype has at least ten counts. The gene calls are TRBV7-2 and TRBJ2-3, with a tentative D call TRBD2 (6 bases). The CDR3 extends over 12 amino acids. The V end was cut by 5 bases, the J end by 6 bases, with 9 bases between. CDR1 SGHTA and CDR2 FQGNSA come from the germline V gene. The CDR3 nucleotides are TGTGCCAGCAGCCCCCGGGGGGATACGCAGTATTTT. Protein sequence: CASSPRGDTQYF.

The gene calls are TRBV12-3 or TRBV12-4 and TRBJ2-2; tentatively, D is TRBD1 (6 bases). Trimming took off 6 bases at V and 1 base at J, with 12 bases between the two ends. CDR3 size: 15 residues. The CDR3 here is CASSSGTQNTGELFF. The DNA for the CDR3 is TGTGCCAGCAGCTCCGGGACACAGAACACCGGGGAGCTGTTTTTT.

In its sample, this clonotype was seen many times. CDR3 DNA sequence: TGTGCCAGCAGTTTGAGTTCAGGGACCACCGGGGAGCTGTTTTTT. Its translation: CASSLSSGTTGELFF. V usage is TRBV12-3 or TRBV12-4 and J usage is TRBJ2-2, with D perhaps TRBD1 or TRBD2 (5 bases each). Trimming removed 3 bases from V and 4 bases from J, with 12 bases in between. This CDR3 is 15 amino acids long.

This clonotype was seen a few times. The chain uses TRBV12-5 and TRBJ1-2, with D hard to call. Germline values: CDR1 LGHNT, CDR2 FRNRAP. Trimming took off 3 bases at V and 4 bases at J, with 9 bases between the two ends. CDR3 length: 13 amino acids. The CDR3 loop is CASGFGSLYGYTF. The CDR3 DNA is TGTGCTAGTGGTTTTGGCAGCCTCTATGGCTACACCTTC.

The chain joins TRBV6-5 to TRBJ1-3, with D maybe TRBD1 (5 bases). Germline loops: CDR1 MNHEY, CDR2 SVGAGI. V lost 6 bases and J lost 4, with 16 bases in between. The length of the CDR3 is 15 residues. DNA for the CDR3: TGTGCCAGCAGGGCCGGGGACCCCGCGGGAAACACCATATATTTT. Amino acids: CASRAGDPAGNTIYF.

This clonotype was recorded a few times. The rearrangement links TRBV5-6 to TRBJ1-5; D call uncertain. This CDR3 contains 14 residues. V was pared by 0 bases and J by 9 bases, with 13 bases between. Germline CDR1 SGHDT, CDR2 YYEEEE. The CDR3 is CASSLGVRSPPQHF. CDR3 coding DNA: TGTGCCAGCAGCTTGGGGGTTCGGAGTCCGCCCCAGCATTTT.

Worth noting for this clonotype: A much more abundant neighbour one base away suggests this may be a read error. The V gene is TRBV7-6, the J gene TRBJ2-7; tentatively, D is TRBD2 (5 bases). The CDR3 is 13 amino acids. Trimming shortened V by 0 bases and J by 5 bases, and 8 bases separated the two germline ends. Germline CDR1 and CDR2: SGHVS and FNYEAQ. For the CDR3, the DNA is TGTGCCAGCAGCTTAGCATCCGGGAACGAGCAGTACTTC. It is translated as CASSLASGNEQYF.

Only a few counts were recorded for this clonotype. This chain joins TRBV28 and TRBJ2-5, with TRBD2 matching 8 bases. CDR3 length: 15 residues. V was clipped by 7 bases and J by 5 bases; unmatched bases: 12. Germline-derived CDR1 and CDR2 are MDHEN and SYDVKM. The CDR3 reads CASILRGGRKETQYF. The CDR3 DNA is TGTGCCAGCATCCTAAGGGGCGGGAGGAAGGAGACCCAGTACTTC.

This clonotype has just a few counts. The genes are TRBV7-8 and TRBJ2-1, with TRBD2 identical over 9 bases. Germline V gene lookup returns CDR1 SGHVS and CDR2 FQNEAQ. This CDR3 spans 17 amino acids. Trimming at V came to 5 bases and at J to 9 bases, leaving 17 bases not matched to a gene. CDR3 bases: TGTGCCAGCAGCCCCACGTTGGGCGGGGGGGTCTGGGTTGAGCAGTTCTTC. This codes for CASSPTLGGGVWVEQFF.

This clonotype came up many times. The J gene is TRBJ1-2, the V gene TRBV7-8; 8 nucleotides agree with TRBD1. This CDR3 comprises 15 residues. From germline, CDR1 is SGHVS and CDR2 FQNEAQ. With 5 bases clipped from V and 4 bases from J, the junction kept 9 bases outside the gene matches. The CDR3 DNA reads TGTGCCAGCAGCCGGAGGGGACAGGCAATCTATGGCTACACCTTC. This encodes CASSRRGQAIYGYTF.

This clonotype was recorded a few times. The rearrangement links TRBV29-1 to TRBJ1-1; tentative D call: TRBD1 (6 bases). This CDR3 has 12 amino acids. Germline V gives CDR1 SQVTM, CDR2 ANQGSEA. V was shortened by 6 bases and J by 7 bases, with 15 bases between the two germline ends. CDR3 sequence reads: CSVVTGWGEAFF. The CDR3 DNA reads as TGCAGCGTAGTTACAGGGTGGGGTGAAGCTTTCTTT. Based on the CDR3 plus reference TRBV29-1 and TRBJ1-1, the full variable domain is SAVISQKPSRDICQRGTSLTIQCQVDSQVTMMFWYRQQPGQSLTLIATANQGSEATYESGFVIDKFPISRPNLTFSTLTVSNMSPEDSSIYLCSVVTGWGEAFFGQGTRLTVV.

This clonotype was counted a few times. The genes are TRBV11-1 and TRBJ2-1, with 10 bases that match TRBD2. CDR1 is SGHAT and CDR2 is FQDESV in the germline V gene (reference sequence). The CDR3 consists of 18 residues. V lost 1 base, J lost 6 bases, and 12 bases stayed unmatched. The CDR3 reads CASSLEGGLAGEVNEQFF. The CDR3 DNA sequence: TGTGCCAGCAGCTTAGAAGGAGGGCTAGCGGGGGAGGTCAATGAGCAGTTCTTC.

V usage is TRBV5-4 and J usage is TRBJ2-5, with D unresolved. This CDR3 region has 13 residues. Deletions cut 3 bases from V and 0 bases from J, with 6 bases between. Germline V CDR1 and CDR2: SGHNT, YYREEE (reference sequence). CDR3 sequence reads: CASSWQDQETQYF. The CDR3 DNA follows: TGTGCCAGCAGCTGGCAGGACCAAGAGACCCAGTACTTC.

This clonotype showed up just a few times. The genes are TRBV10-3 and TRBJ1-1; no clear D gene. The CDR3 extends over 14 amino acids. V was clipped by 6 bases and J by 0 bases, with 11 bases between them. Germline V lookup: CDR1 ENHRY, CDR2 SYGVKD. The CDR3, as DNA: TGTGCCATCAGGAAAGACGGGGTGAACACTGAAGCTTTCTTT. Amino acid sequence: CAIRKDGVNTEAFF.